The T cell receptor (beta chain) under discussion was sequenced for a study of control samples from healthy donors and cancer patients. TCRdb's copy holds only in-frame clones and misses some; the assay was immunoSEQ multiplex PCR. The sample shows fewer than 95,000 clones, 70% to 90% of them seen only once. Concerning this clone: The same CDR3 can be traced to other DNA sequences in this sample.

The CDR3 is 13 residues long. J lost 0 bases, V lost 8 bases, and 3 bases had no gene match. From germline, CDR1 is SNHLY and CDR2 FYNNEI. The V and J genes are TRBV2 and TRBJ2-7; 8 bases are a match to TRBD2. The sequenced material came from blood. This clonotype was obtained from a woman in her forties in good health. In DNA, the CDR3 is TGTGCCAGCCGGGGGGGGAGCTCCTACGAGCAGTACTTC. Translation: CASRGGSSYEQYF.